A single sample is the source of the 4 T cell receptor beta chains below, sequenced in a study of a mutant IDH1 vaccine in newly diagnosed glioma. Profiling relied on immunoSEQ multiplex PCR, and the TCRdb table lists in-frame clones only, not all of them. The table has about 96,000 clones, about four fifths seen once. Described time point: baseline, week 1 (first vaccination visit). Treatment here: pre-vaccination baseline after standard-of-care therapy. The sample was PBMCs, taken from a glioma patient treated with radiotherapy, temozolomide or both. These receptors came from a man aged 40-49 years with glioma.

The chain has TRBV9 and TRBJ2-7; 8 bases align to TRBD2. Germline CDR1 SGDLS, CDR2 YYNGEE. The CDR3 sequence is 17 residues long. J was trimmed by 0 bases and V by 0 bases; bases with no gene match: 8. The CDR3 sequence: CASSVDPPAGVSYEQYF. DNA of the CDR3: TGTGCCAGCAGCGTAGACCCTCCAGCGGGAGTCTCCTACGAGCAGTACTTC. The whole variable domain, filled in from reference TRBV9 and TRBJ2-7, reads DSGVTQTPKHLITATGQRVTLRCSPRSGDLSVYWYQQSLDQGLQFLIQYYNGEERAKGNILERFSAQQFPDLHSELNLSSLELGDSALYFCASSVDPPAGVSYEQYFGPGTRLTVT.

CDR3 region: CAWTGGVEQYF. CDR3 sequence (DNA): TGTGCCTGGACCGGGGGCGTCGAGCAGTACTTC. This chain connects TRBV30 to TRBJ2-7; D could derive from TRBD1 or TRBD2 (6 bases each). The length of the CDR3 is 11 residues. Germline lookup yields CDR1 GTSNPN and CDR2 SVGIG (reference sequence). Trimming stripped 4 bases from V and 6 bases from J, with 10 bases between.

The chain uses TRBV9 and TRBJ1-4; the D is unclear. The germline V gene has CDR1 SGDLS and CDR2 YYNGEE. Trimming pared 4 bases from V and 0 bases from J, leaving 10 bases between. The CDR3 runs 15 residues. This CDR3 is CASSSRVATNEKLFF. Here the CDR3 DNA reads TGTGCCAGCAGCTCCCGAGTTGCAACTAATGAAAAACTGTTTTTT.

This chain connects TRBV5-1 to TRBJ1-2, with D perhaps matching TRBD1 (6 bases). This CDR3 is 14 amino acids long. Germline assignment: CDR1 SGHRS and CDR2 YFSETQ. V was pared by 1 base and J by 5 bases, with 12 bases between. CDR3 sequence reads: CASSLSGGEYGYTF. The DNA of the CDR3 is TGCGCCAGCAGCTTGTCCGGGGGCGAGTATGGCTACACCTTC.